This T cell receptor (beta chain) was retrieved from a study of cytomegalovirus exposure and HLA in healthy donors. The repertoire was sequenced with immunoSEQ multiplex PCR; TCRdb's copy has only in-frame clones and lacks some. The data contain about 240,000 clones, 70% to 90% of them singletons. A note on this clone: As yet, its antigen is unknown.

Study-wide results and limits: A few chains linked to CMV were shown in vitro to be specific for CMV antigens.

Germline V gene sequence: CDR1 SGHRS, CDR2 YFSETQ. J lost 4 bases, V lost 6 bases, and 10 bases had no gene match. The length of the CDR3 is 16 residues. This TCR came from a woman under 40 in good health and CMV-seropositive. Sequencing was carried out using PBMCs. This chain connects TRBV5-1 to TRBJ2-3, with TRBD2 matching 11 bases. CDR3 bases: TGCGCCAGCAAGATAACTAGCGGGAGTGGTGCAGATACGCAGTATTTT. It specifies CASKITSGSGADTQYF.